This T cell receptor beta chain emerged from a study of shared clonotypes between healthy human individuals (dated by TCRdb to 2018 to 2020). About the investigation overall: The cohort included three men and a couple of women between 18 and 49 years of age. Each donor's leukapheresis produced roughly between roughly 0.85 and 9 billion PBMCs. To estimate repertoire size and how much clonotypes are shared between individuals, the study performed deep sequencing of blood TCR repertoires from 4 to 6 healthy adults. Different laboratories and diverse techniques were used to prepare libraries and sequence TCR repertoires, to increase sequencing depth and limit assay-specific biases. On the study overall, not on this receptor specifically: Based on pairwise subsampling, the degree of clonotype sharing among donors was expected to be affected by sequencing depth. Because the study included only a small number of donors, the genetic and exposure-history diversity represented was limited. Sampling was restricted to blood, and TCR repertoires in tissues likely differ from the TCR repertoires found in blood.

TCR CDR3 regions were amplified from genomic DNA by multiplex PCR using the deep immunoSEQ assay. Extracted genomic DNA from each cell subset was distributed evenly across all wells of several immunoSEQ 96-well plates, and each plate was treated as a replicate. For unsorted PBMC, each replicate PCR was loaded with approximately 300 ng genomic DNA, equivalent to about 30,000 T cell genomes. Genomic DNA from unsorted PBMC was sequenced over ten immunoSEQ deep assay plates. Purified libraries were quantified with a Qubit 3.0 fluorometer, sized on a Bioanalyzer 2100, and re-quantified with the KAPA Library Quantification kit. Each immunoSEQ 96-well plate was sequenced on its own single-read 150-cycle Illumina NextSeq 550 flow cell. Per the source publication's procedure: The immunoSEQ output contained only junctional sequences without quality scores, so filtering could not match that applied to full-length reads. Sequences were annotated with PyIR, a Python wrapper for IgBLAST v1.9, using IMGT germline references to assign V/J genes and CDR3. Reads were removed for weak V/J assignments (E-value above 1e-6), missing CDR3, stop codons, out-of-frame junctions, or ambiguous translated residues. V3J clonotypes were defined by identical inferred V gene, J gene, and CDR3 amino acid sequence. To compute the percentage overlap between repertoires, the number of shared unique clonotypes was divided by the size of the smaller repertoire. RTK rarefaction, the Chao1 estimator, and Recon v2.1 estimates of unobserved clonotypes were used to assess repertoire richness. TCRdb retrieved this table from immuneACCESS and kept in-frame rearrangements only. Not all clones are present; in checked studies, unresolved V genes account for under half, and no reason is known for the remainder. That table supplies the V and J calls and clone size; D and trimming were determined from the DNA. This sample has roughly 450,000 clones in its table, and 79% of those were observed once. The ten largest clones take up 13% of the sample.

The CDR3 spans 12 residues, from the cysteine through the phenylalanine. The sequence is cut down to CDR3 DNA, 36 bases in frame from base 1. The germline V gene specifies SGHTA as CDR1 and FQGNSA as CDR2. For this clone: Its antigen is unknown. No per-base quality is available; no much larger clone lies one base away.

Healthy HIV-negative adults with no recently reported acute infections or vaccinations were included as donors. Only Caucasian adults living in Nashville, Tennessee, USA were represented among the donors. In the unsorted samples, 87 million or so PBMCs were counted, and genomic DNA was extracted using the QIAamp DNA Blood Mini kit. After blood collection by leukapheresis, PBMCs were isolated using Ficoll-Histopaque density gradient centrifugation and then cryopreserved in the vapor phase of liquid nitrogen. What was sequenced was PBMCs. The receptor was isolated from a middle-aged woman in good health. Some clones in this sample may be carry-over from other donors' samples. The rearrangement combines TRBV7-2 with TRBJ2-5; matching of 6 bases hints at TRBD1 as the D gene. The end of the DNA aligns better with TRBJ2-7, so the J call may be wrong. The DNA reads TGTGCCAGCAGCCAGGACAGCTACGAGCAGTACTTC. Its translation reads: CASSQDSYEQYF.